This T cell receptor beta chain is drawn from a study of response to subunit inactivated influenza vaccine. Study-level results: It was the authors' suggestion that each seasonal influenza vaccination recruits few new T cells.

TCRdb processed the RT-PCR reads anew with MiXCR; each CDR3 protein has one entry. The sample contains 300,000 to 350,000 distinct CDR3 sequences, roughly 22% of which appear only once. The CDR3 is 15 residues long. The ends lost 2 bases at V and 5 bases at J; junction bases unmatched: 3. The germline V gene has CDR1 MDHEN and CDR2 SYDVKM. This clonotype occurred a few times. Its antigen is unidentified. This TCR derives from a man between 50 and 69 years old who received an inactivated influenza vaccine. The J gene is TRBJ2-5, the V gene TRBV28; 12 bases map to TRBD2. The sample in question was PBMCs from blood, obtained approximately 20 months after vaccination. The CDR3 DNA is TGTGCCAGCAGTTTACTAGCGGGAGGGGGGGAGACCCAGTACTTC. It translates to CASSLLAGGGETQYF.